This TCR beta chain was sequenced in a study of T cell responses to AZD1222 COVID-19 vaccine. Notes on the study in general: Close to half of spike-specific TCRs reportedly recognize unmutated variant regions. The span of vaccine-associated CD4 TCRs extended across spike, with dominance at 160-218 and 743-854. Only 6 or 7 individuals given AZD1222 were seropositive at baseline. Following two doses of AZD1222, Spike-specific TCR breadth and depth rose.

The repertoire was sequenced with immunoSEQ multiplex PCR; TCRdb's copy has only in-frame clones and lacks some. The sample records about 140,000 clones, roughly nine tenths being singletons. On this clone itself: Its cognate antigen is unknown.

The sample was peripheral blood, taken on day 0 of AZD1222 vaccination. This receptor was obtained from an adult in good health.

Here the CDR3 DNA reads TGTGCCAGCAGCGAAACCGGGGCGACCTCATTTCGCGAGCAGTACTTC. Translated, it gives CASSETGATSFREQYF. This sequence joins TRBV28 and TRBJ2-7; D may correspond to TRBD1 or TRBD2 (5 bases each). There are 16 residues in the CDR3. The germline V and J ends were trimmed by 6 bases and 6 bases, with 24 bases remaining between them. Germline V gene lookup returns CDR1 MDHEN and CDR2 SYDVKM.